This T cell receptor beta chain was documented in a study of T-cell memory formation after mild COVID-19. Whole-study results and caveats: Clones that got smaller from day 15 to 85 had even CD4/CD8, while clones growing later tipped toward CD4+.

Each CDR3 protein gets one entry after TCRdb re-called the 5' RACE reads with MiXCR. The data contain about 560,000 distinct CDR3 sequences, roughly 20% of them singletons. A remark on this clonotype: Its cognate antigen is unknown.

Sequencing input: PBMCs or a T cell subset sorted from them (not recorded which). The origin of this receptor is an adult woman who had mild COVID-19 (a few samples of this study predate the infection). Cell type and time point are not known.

The CDR3 protein is CASSHRGLAGSTDTQYF. The CDR3 nucleotides are TGCGCCAGCAGCCACCGAGGACTAGCGGGGTCGACAGATACGCAGTATTTT. The V gene is TRBV4-1, the J gene TRBJ2-3; the match to TRBD2 covers 12 bases. Germline V gene lookup returns CDR1 MGHRA and CDR2 YSYEKL. This CDR3 has 17 residues. With 3 bases clipped from V and 3 bases from J, the junction kept 7 bases outside the gene matches.